This TCR beta chain was obtained from a study of shared clonotypes between healthy human individuals (dated by TCRdb to about 2020). At the level of the whole study: The cohort comprised two women and a few men aged 18 to 49 years. For each donor, CD4 naive and CD4 memory were each given three plates, CD8 naive was given two plates, and CD8 memory was given one plate. To estimate repertoire size and how much clonotypes are shared between individuals, the study performed deep sequencing of blood TCR repertoires from 4 to 6 healthy adults. To increase sequencing depth and limit assay-specific biases, TCR repertoire library preparation and sequencing were carried out by different laboratories using diverse techniques. Between about 0.85 and 10 billion PBMCs per donor were obtained by leukapheresis. The study at large found these results: The small number of donors limited the genetic and exposure-history diversity represented. Naive subsets generally had larger estimated clonotype richness than memory subsets. Rarefaction of sorted-subset datasets indicated incomplete sequencing despite the large sequencing depth. When a handful of donors were compared, the shared fraction of clonotypes was about 5% for naive CD4, around 3.5% for naive CD8, 2.3% for memory CD4, and roughly 0.43% for memory CD8. Clonotypes shared by all four sorted-subset donors showed higher generation probabilities than non-shared clonotypes. Sampling was restricted to blood, and TCR repertoires in tissue are likely to differ from TCR repertoires in blood. Based on pairwise subsampling, the degree of clonotype sharing among donors was expected to be affected by sequencing depth.

The germline V gene (reference sequence) yields SEHNR for CDR1 and FQNEAQ for CDR2. Relative to germline, V is 1 base shorter and J is 6 bases shorter, with 13 bases between their ends. The CDR3 measures 14 amino acids from cysteine to phenylalanine. Only the CDR3 region is kept as DNA, spanning 42 bases read in frame from base 1. Using the deep immunoSEQ assay, TCR CDR3 regions were amplified from genomic DNA by multiplex PCR. For each cell subset, the extracted genomic DNA was distributed evenly across all wells of several immunoSEQ 96-well plates, and each plate served as one replicate. For sorted subsets, each replicate PCR was loaded with 200 ng genomic DNA, equivalent to some 31,000 T cell genomes. Purified libraries were quantified with a Qubit 3.0 fluorometer, sized on a Bioanalyzer 2100, and re-quantified with the KAPA Library Quantification kit. Each immunoSEQ 96-well plate was sequenced on its own single-read 150-cycle Illumina NextSeq 550 flow cell. In the source study's methods: The immunoSEQ output contained only junctional sequences without quality scores, so filtering could not match that applied to full-length reads. Sequences were annotated with PyIR, a Python wrapper for IgBLAST v1.9, using IMGT germline references to assign V/J genes and CDR3. Reads were filtered out if the reads had weak V/J assignments (E-value above 1e-6), no CDR3, stop codons, out-of-frame junctions, or ambiguous translated residues. A V3J clonotype was defined by an identical inferred V gene, J gene, and CDR3 amino acid sequence. Percentage overlap between repertoires was computed as shared unique clonotypes divided by the size of the smaller repertoire. Richness of each repertoire was evaluated using RTK rarefaction, the Chao1 estimator, and Recon v2.1 estimates of unobserved clonotypes. For all TCRbeta clonotypes obtained by the gDNA method from four donors, generation probabilities were computed with OLGA. TCRdb carries this immuneACCESS record with in-frame sequences only. Its versions omit some clonotypes, under half of them owing to an unresolved V gene in the studies checked, with the rest unexplained. That table supplies the V and J calls and clone size; D and trimming were determined from the DNA. The sample profile shows about 2.1 million clones; roughly 95% of them were found once. More than 1.5% of the sample rests with the top ten.

CD8 naive samples were CD45RO-negative cells positively selected for CCR7, giving a CD45RA+CCR7+ population that excluded TemRA cells. Healthy HIV-negative adults with no recently reported acute infections or vaccinations were included as donors. Only Caucasian adults living in Nashville, Tennessee, USA were represented among the donors. After blood collection by leukapheresis, PBMCs were isolated using Ficoll-Histopaque density gradient centrifugation and then cryopreserved in the vapor phase of liquid nitrogen. Purity and quantity of every magnetically sorted T cell population were checked by analytical flow cytometry. Genomic DNA was isolated from each sorted fraction and quantified by UV absorbance on a Nanodrop 2000c. Details on this clone: It lacks a known antigen. No much larger clone is present one base from it, and per-base qualities are unavailable.

The origin of this receptor is a man aged 18 to 29 in good health. Some clones in this sample may be carry-over from other donors' samples. Sequencing was performed on naive CD8+ T cells from PBMCs. The cell subset or site label corresponds to: CD45RA+CCR7+. The chain couples TRBV7-9 to TRBJ2-7, and TRBD1 may be the D gene, going by 6 matching bases. The bases read TGTGCCAGCAGCTTAGGATCTAGGGGGAGCGAGCAGTACTTC. Its product reads: CASSLGSRGSEQYF.